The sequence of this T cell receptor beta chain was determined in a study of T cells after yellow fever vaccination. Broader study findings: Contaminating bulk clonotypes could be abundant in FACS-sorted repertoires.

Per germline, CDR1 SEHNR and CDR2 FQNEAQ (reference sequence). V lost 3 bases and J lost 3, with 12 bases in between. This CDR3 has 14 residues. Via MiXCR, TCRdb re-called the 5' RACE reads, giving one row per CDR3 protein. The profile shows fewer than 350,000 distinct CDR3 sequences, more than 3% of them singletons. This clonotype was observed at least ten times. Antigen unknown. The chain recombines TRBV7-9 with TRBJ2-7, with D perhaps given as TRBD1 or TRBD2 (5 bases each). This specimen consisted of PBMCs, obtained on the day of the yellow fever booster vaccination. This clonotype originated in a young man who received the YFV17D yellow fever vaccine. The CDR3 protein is CASSLTGTRYEQYF. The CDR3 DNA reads TGTGCCAGCAGCTTGACCGGGACCCGCTACGAGCAGTACTTC.